This T cell receptor beta chain was identified during a study of cytomegalovirus exposure and HLA in healthy donors (dated by TCRdb to 2017 to 2019). With respect to the entire study: According to a later analysis, the roughly 120 validation repertoires were produced on the same platform as the roughly 700 repertoires of the first cohort. To predict cytomegalovirus infection status, the study combined high-throughput TCR immunosequencing, statistical association of individual TCRs with disease status, and machine learning. Besides the first cohort of around 670 subjects, a separate validation cohort made up of 90 to 150 different subjects was used. The study aimed to test whether cataloging public T cell receptors could reveal signatures of past pathogen exposure.

V lost 3 bases and J lost 7 bases, and the count of bases not matched to a germline gene is 15. CDR1 and CDR2, per the germline V gene, are SGHDT and YYEEEE. The CDR3 runs 18 residues from the cysteine to the phenylalanine. The entry retains the CDR3 DNA only, 54 bases that are in frame from base 1. This clone has just one count. This receptor's antigen is unknown. The input lacks base qualities; no much larger clone sits a single base away. General findings and caveats noted by the study authors: A later analysis found that TCRs clustered in the first cohort also tended to co-occur in the 110 or so validation repertoires, with approximately 95% of cluster scores above 0. The validation cohort had no HLA typing available for a later analysis, so co-occurrence within that cohort was assessed over all 120 or so repertoires. The authors suggested that the approach could potentially be generalized to other disease states and immunological phenotypes. In the study, around 150 TCR beta chains were listed as associated with cytomegalovirus. Across donors, most TCR sequences were observed very rarely, whereas some public TCRs were present in many individuals. The classifier was reported to diagnose cytomegalovirus status with high specificity and sensitivity in both the original cohort and the validation cohort. In vitro tests confirmed that a few of the cytomegalovirus-associated TCR beta chains recognize cytomegalovirus antigens.

The donors were included in the validation cohort of over a hundred subjects, a group kept apart from the approximately 700-subject first cohort. The library was built by means of the immunoSEQ multiplex PCR assay. In the source study's methods: To diagnose cytomegalovirus status from the catalog of TCR beta chain sequences, a statistical classification framework was built. In TCRdb, the immuneACCESS table is reduced to in-frame sequences with V and J assigned. These tables do not hold every clone; where another copy was compared, an unresolved V gene accounts for under half, and the others remain unexplained. V, J and clone size derive from that table, while D and trimming were established from the DNA sequence. The sample data list 80,000 to 100,000 clones, and around 88% of these were observed just once. More than 3% of the sample belongs to the ten largest clones.

The chain was built from TRBV5-6 and TRBJ2-3, and 12 bases in between align with TRBD2. Sequenced input: PBMCs. The clonotype was recovered from a woman aged 30 to 39 in good health and CMV-seronegative. At the DNA level, the sequence is TGTGCCAGCAGCTCGACCGGGCTAGCGGGAGGGGTCCGGAATACGCAGTATTTT. Its coded protein is CASSSTGLAGGVRNTQYF.